The present entry profiles one T cell receptor beta chain with its context. Its matching antigen is unknown. The record originates from a study of OX40 agonist ivuxolimab in advanced cancers. As for the study in general: Having had anti-PD-1, anti-PD-L1 or anti-CTLA-4 therapy before was allowed, and 40% to 45% had some. Study results and caveats: Among some nonresponders, normalized T-cell clonal expansion was also low.

At cycle 4 day 1, cycle 7 day 1, and baseline, blood was sampled. Profiling relied on immunoSEQ multiplex PCR, and the TCRdb table lists in-frame clones only, not all of them. The repertoire has fewer than 90,000 clones, roughly 90% of them found once; the top ten carry 1.3%. Germline assignment: CDR1 SGHDT and CDR2 YYEEEE. The CDR3 is 12 amino acids. V was trimmed by 4 bases and J by 7 bases, leaving 12 bases between them. Source: CD4+ or CD8+ T cells sorted from blood, taken in a trial of the OX40 agonist ivuxolimab. This TCR came from an adult with an advanced solid tumor such as melanoma, head and neck, liver or kidney cancer. V gene TRBV5-6 combines with J gene TRBJ2-7; tentatively, D is TRBD1 or TRBD2 (5 bases each). In DNA form, the CDR3 reads TGTGCCAGCAGCGTGGATGAGGGGGAGCAGTACTTC. Its protein product is CASSVDEGEQYF.